A single sample is the source of the 26 T cell receptor beta chains below, sequenced in a study of cytotoxic CD8 clonotypes in ibrutinib-treated CLL. The table came from immunoSEQ multiplex PCR; TCRdb's copy has only in-frame clones and leaves some out. The data show some 50,000 clones, 56% seen once. Sequencing used PBMCs, obtained after 24 months of ibrutinib treatment. The source of these receptors is a human donor with chronic lymphocytic leukemia.

This clone is labeled hyperexpanded (1% or more). This chain links TRBV7-9 with TRBJ1-5, with TRBD1 matching over 7 bases. The CDR3 has 15 residues. Germline CDR1 is SEHNR and CDR2 is FQNEAQ (reference sequence). Trimming took 5 bases from V and 1 from J; bases not matched to a gene: 5. CDR3 residues: CASSTTGNSNQPQHF. The CDR3 DNA sequence: TGTGCCAGCAGCACGACAGGGAACAGCAATCAGCCCCAGCATTTT.

Only a few counts were recorded for this clone. This chain links TRBV5-1 with TRBJ1-3; no firm D call. This CDR3 contains 13 residues. V was pared by 1 base and J by 1 base, with 3 bases between. Per the germline V gene, CDR1 is SGHRS and CDR2 is YFSETQ. The CDR3 DNA reads as TGCGCCAGCAGCTTGCTGTCTGGAAACACCATATATTTT. Protein product: CASSLLSGNTIYF. The full variable domain, its missing parts supplied by reference TRBV5-1 and TRBJ1-3, is KAGVTQTPRYLIKTRGQQVTLSCSPISGHRSVSWYQQTPGQGLQFLFEYFSETQRNKGNFPGRFSGRQFSNSRSEMNVSTLELGDSALYLCASSLLSGNTIYFGEGSWLTVV.

The rearrangement links TRBV15 to TRBJ1-2, with D hard to call. This CDR3 has 14 residues. Germline loops: CDR1 LNHNV, CDR2 YYDKDF (reference sequence). The V end lost 7 bases, the J end lost 0 bases, and 12 bases lay between the germline ends. The CDR3 DNA follows: TGTGCCACCACCGACGGTCCGTCTAACTATGGCTACACCTTC. Translation gives CATTDGPSNYGYTF.

The V call is TRBV7-8, the J call TRBJ1-2; tentatively, D is TRBD1 (5 bases). The germline CDR1 and CDR2 sequences are SGHVS and FQNEAQ. Trimming took 2 bases from V and 2 from J, leaving 9 bases between them. The CDR3 runs 14 residues. The CDR3 DNA reads TGTGCCAGCAGCTTAAGTTGGGGGAACTATGGCTACACCTTC. Translating it yields CASSLSWGNYGYTF.

The sample holds a few counts of this clone. The V gene is TRBV11-2, the J gene TRBJ2-5; tentatively, D is TRBD1 or TRBD2 (5 bases each). V was cut by 5 bases and J by 4 bases, with 23 bases left in between. Germline V gene lookup returns CDR1 SGHAT and CDR2 FQNNGV. The CDR3 sequence is 17 residues long. CDR3 sequence reads: CASSPGTALTGLETQYF. The CDR3 DNA reads as TGTGCCAGCAGCCCCGGGACGGCCCTAACGGGCTTAGAGACCCAGTACTTC.

The chain employs TRBV9 and TRBJ2-1; 8 bases align to TRBD2. J lost 10 bases, V lost 3 bases, and 3 bases had no gene match. The length of the CDR3 is 12 residues. In germline, CDR1 is SGDLS, CDR2 YYNGEE. Here the CDR3 reads CASSGLAGEQFF. In DNA form, the CDR3 reads TGTGCCAGCAGCGGATTAGCGGGAGAGCAGTTCTTC.

This chain's CDR3 is CASSLDRDNNEQFF. Written as DNA, the CDR3 is TGTGCCAGCTCACTTGACCGGGACAACAATGAGCAGTTCTTC. The rearrangement links TRBV18 to TRBJ2-1; tentatively, D is TRBD1 (6 bases). Germline V gives CDR1 KGHSH, CDR2 LQKENI. The CDR3 loop spans 14 amino acids. The V end was cut by 4 bases, the J end by 5 bases, with 12 bases between. The complete variable domain, with remaining parts taken from reference TRBV18 and TRBJ2-1, reads NAGVMQNPRHLVRRRGQEARLRCSPMKGHSHVYWYRQLPEEGLKFMVYLQKENIIDESGMPKERFSAEFPKEGPSILRIQQVVRGDSAAYFCASSLDRDNNEQFFGPGTRLTVL.

The chain uses TRBV7-8 and TRBJ1-2; D remains unclear. Germline CDR1 and CDR2: SGHVS and FQNEAQ. Trimming pared 5 bases from V and 3 bases from J, leaving 10 bases between. The CDR3 sequence is 13 residues long. CDR3 nucleotides: TGTGCCAGCAGCCCCGGGCAATACTATGGCTACACCTTC. Protein sequence: CASSPGQYYGYTF.

This chain uses TRBV27 with TRBJ2-5; D is uncertain. The V gene lost 5 bases and the J gene lost 0 bases, with 10 bases spanning the gap. Germline V CDR1 and CDR2: MNHEY, SMNVEV (reference sequence). The CDR3 has 14 residues. CDR3 DNA sequence: TGTGCCAGCAGTCCAACGACAAACCAAGAGACCCAGTACTTC. This encodes CASSPTTNQETQYF.

J is TRBJ1-1 and V is TRBV5-6; no clear D. The CDR3 runs to 14 residues. The ends were cut back, 0 bases at V and 1 base at J, with 7 bases in the middle. Germline V lookup: CDR1 SGHDT, CDR2 YYEEEE. For the CDR3, the DNA is TGTGCCAGCAGCTTGGGACGGCGGAACACTGAAGCTTTCTTT. This gives the protein CASSLGRRNTEAFF.

This clone was found a few times. The chain uses TRBV19 and TRBJ1-4, with TRBD1 matching over 11 bases. CDR3 length: 16 residues. The junction had 1 base not matched to a gene; V was cut back by 4 bases and J by 0 bases. Germline CDR1 LNHDA, CDR2 SQIVND (reference sequence). The CDR3 nucleotides read TGTGCCAGTAGTAAGGGACAGGGGGCAACTAATGAAAAACTGTTTTTT. Translating gives CASSKGQGATNEKLFF.

This chain uses TRBV28 with TRBJ1-6; unclear D gene. The CDR3 loop spans 16 amino acids. Per the germline V gene, CDR1 is MDHEN and CDR2 is SYDVKM. Trimming shortened V by 6 bases and J by 7 bases, and 19 bases separated the two germline ends. The CDR3 sequence: CASSSLPTNLNSPLHF. The CDR3, as DNA: TGTGCCAGCAGCTCACTTCCGACTAACCTGAATTCACCCCTCCACTTT.

The chain employs TRBV4-2 and TRBJ2-1; no reliable D call. This CDR3 has 17 residues. Germline CDR1 and CDR2: LGHNA and YNFKEQ. With 1 base removed from V and 0 bases from J, the gap between germline ends came to 13 bases. CDR3 coding DNA: TGTGCCAGCAGCCAAGCGGTAACAGAAAGCTCCTACAATGAGCAGTTCTTC. Its protein product is CASSQAVTESSYNEQFF.

The J gene is TRBJ2-7, the V gene TRBV23-1; 7 positions match TRBD2. TRBV23-1 is an ORF; its function is uncertain. CDR3 size: 18 residues. V lost 8 bases to trimming and J lost 4 bases; unmatched junction nucleotides: 23. CDR3 sequence: CASGGVLGRPRLRYEQYF. For the CDR3, the DNA is TGCGCCAGCGGGGGGGTTCTTGGGCGCCCAAGGCTCAGATACGAGCAGTACTTC.

V usage is TRBV19 and J usage is TRBJ1-6, with 12 bases lining up with TRBD1. Per germline, CDR1 LNHDA and CDR2 SQIVND (reference sequence). V trimming: 5 bases; J trimming: 11 bases; junction bases outside the gene matches: 7. The CDR3 covers 15 residues. The CDR3 loop is CASSLGQGAGPPLHF. The CDR3 DNA is TGTGCCAGTAGTTTGGGACAGGGGGCAGGACCACCCCTCCACTTT. The full variable domain, rest sourced from reference TRBV19 and TRBJ1-6, is DGGITQSPKYLFRKEGQNVTLSCEQNLNHDAMYWYRQDPGQGLRLIYYSQIVNDFQKGDIAEGYSVSREKKESFPLTVTSAQKNPTAFYLCASSLGQGAGPPLHFGNGTRLTVT.

A few counts support this clone. CDR3 residues: CSVAGTLPGELFF. As DNA, the CDR3 is TGCAGCGTAGCCGGGACCCTACCCGGGGAGCTGTTTTTT. The chain is built from TRBV29-1 and TRBJ2-2; perhaps D is TRBD1 or TRBD2 (5 bases each). Germline CDR1 reads SQVTM; CDR2 reads ANQGSEA. CDR3 length: 13 residues. The V gene lost 6 bases and the J gene lost 6 bases, with 14 bases spanning the gap.

The chain joins TRBV5-4 to TRBJ2-1; the match to TRBD2 covers 7 bases. The CDR3 totals 12 residues. Germline assignment: CDR1 SGHNT and CDR2 YYREEE (reference sequence). Germline trimming cut 3 bases from V and 9 bases from J; bases unmatched to any gene: 3. In DNA form, the CDR3 reads TGTGCCAGCAGCTGGACTAGTAGTGAGCAGTTCTTC. As protein: CASSWTSSEQFF.

This clone was counted a few times. V usage is TRBV2 and J usage is TRBJ2-1, with D maybe TRBD1 (6 bases). V was trimmed by 6 bases and J by 10 bases, leaving 13 bases between them. There are 12 residues in the CDR3. CDR1 and CDR2 from the germline V gene are SNHLY and FYNNEI. CDR3 coding DNA: TGTGCCAGCAGCCTGACAGGCCGGGAGCAGTTCTTC. Its translation is CASSLTGREQFF.

The chain is built from TRBV30 and TRBJ1-2, with D possibly being TRBD1 (6 bases). The CDR3 is 13 residues long. Germline CDR1 is GTSNPN and CDR2 is SVGIG (reference sequence). With 2 bases removed from V and 4 bases from J, the gap between germline ends came to 11 bases. The CDR3 region has the DNA TGTGCCTGGAGTCAGGGGACGGGCTATGGCTACACCTTC. It codes for CAWSQGTGYGYTF. The full variable domain, its missing parts supplied by reference TRBV30 and TRBJ1-2, is SQTIHQWPATLVQPVGSPLSLECTVEGTSNPNLYWYRQAAGRGLQLLFYSVGIGQISSEVPQNLSASRPQDRQFILSSKKLLLSDSGFYLCAWSQGTGYGYTFGSGTRLTVV.

This clone was counted only a few times. The gene calls are TRBV2 and TRBJ2-2, with 8 bases identical to TRBD2. The CDR3 has 15 residues. In germline, CDR1 is SNHLY, CDR2 FYNNEI. Germline trimming cut 5 bases from V and 2 bases from J; bases unmatched to any gene: 4. The CDR3 reads CASSFSGDNTGELFF. The CDR3 region has the DNA TGTGCCAGCAGTTTTAGCGGGGATAACACCGGGGAGCTGTTTTTT. The complete variable domain, with remaining parts taken from reference TRBV2 and TRBJ2-2, reads EPEVTQTPSHQVTQMGQEVILRCVPISNHLYFYWYRQILGQKVEFLVSFYNNEISEKSEIFDDQFSVERPDGSNFTLKIRSTKLEDSAMYFCASSFSGDNTGELFFGEGSRLTVL.

V is TRBV5-5 and J is TRBJ2-4, with D perhaps TRBD1 (6 bases). Deletions cut 0 bases from V and 15 bases from J, with 13 bases between. The CDR3 spans 12 residues. The germline V gene has CDR1 SGHKS and CDR2 YYEKEE (reference sequence). CDR3 sequence (DNA): TGTGCCAGCAGCTTGGGAGGCAGGGGTGGGTACTTC. It codes for CASSLGGRGGYF.

J is TRBJ2-1 and V is TRBV5-1, with TRBD2 matching 10 bases. The germline CDR1 and CDR2 sequences are SGHRS and YFSETQ. This CDR3 comprises 13 residues. Losses at the gene ends were 3 bases for V and 10 bases for J; bases not matched to a gene: 4. The CDR3 here is CASSSLAGEEQFF. The CDR3 DNA reads TGCGCCAGCAGCTCCCTAGCGGGAGAAGAGCAGTTCTTC.

This clone has at least ten counts. The chain joins TRBV27 to TRBJ2-1, with TRBD1 identical over 9 bases. The germline CDR1 and CDR2 sequences are MNHEY and SMNVEV (reference sequence). The CDR3 is 14 amino acids. Trimming at V came to 5 bases and at J to 8 bases, leaving 7 bases not matched to a gene. The CDR3 loop is CASSVWTGADEQFF. In DNA, the CDR3 is TGTGCCAGCAGTGTCTGGACAGGGGCCGATGAGCAGTTCTTC.

This clone was seen at least ten times. The chain links TRBV5-1 to TRBJ2-7; no definite D call. CDR3 length: 13 amino acids. Per germline, CDR1 SGHRS and CDR2 YFSETQ. V lost 4 bases and J 5 bases, leaving 13 bases between the germline ends. The CDR3 DNA is TGCGCCAGCAGCCCGTCACATTTTCACGAGCAGTACTTC. Translated: CASSPSHFHEQYF.

The V and J genes are TRBV6-5 and TRBJ2-3; D is ambiguous. Trimming stripped 4 bases from V and 6 bases from J, with 5 bases between. Germline CDR1 MNHEY, CDR2 SVGAGI. The CDR3 contains 11 residues. Written as DNA, the CDR3 is TGTGCCAGCAGTTCGTCGGATACGCAGTATTTT. Its translation: CASSSSDTQYF.

This clone was seen many times. V gene TRBV11-3 combines with J gene TRBJ1-2; no firm D call. Germline CDR1 SGHNT, CDR2 YENEEA. The CDR3 totals 15 residues. The ends were cut back, 1 base at V and 2 bases at J, with 11 bases in the middle. Written as DNA, the CDR3 is TGTGCCAGCAGCTTAGCCCACAGAGCCAACTATGGCTACACCTTC. Translating gives CASSLAHRANYGYTF.